The T cell receptor (beta chain) described here comes from a study of T-cell reconstitution after alpha-beta-depleted transplantation in children. Preparation of the TCRbeta library was carried out with unique molecular identifiers. Each CDR3 protein is one row after TCRdb ran MiXCR on the PCR reads. The data contain approximately 520,000 distinct CDR3 sequences, approximately 29% of them singletons. V was cut by 5 bases and J by 0 bases, with 11 bases left in between. The CDR3 contains 14 residues. CDR1 LNHNV and CDR2 YYDKDF come from the germline V gene (reference sequence). This clonotype was recorded a few times.

Material: PBMCs from the stem cell graft donor, obtained from the stem cell graft. The TCR comes from a human donor who donated a stem cell graft to a child with aplastic anemia. The V and J genes are TRBV15 and TRBJ2-7; D is undetermined. In DNA, the CDR3 is TGTGCCACCAGCGGCCATCACAGCTCCTACGAGCAGTACTTC. This translates into CATSGHHSSYEQYF.